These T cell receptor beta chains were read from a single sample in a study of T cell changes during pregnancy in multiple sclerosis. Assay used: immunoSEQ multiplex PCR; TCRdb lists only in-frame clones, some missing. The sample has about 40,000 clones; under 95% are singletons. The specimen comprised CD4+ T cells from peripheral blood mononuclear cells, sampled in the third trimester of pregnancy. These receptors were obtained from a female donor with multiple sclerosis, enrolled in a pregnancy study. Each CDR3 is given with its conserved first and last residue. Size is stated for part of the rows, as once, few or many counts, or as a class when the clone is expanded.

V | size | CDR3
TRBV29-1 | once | CSVEGQKNTGELFF
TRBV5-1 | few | CASSLGLAGMDEQFF
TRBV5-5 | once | CASSLAPAGNQPQHF
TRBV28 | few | CASSRNRARQETQYF
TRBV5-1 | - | CASSRTGDEKLFF
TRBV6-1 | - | CASGGLVGANVLTF
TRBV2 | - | CASSGDTASGANVLTF
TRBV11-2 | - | CASSALTGAEAFF
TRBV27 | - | CASSYKSSGNTIYF
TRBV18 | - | CASSPVTGGGLGYTF
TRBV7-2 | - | CASSIRTGREKLFF
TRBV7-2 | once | CASSLVAANYGYTF
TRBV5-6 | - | CASSLRRHYEQYF
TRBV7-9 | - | CASSSIQGTEAFF
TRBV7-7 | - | CASRSSRGAPLDIQYF
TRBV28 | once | CASSLRQGGTDTQYF
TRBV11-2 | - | CASSSGGDQHF
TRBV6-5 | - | CASSYIAGSYEQYF
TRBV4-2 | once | CASSQVEGSDYGYTF
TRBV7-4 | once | CASSFSSQETQYF
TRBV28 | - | CASRGQGLAKNIQYF
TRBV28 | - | CASSSDRGLYGYTF
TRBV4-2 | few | CASSLVAGLNTGELFF
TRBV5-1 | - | CASSLGPTGELFF
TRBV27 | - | CASSPYPGLAGSIDEQYF
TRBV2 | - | CASSEDEVNQPQHF
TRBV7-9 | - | CASSLVGRRGLHNEQFF
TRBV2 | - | CASSEFPTGINQPQHF
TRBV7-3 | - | CASSLNSRSDTQYF
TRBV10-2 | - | CASRSTGNTEAFF
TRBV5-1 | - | CASSLARLAEGYEQYF
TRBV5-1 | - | CASSPTGGNENTGELFF
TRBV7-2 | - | CASSPYGREETQYF
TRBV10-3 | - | CATTSGEDNEQFF
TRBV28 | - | CASSFLDRGPYEQYF
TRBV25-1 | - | CASSGGLGRRPYEQYF
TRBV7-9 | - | CASSLEGDTEAFF
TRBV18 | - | CASSRSRGEETQYF
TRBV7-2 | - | CASTTGGVGYTF
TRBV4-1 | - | CASRPQGISYNEQFF
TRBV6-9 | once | CASSYSPGQGTGELFF
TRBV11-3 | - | CASSLHEGAYEQYF
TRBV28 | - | CASSTKRTGSSNQPQHF